This TCR beta chain appears in the sequencing data of a study of blood T cell repertoires in COVID-19. About the research overall: Researchers got acute and convalescent COVID-19 samples from the United States, Italy and Spain. In each case, the material was cDNA or gDNA derived from T cells, B-cell-depleted T cells, or PBMCs.

In the authors' methods: Reference gene primers were amplified, and this amplification served to estimate nucleated cell counts. Repertoires were generated with immunoSEQ multiplex PCR, while TCRdb's copy carries only in-frame clones and drops some. V, J and clone size are those of that table, while D and trimming were read from the DNA. The data contain 80,000 to 100,000 clones, 70% to 90% of them singletons. Per the germline V gene, CDR1 is KGHDR and CDR2 is SFDVKD. The CDR3 is 15 residues long. With 3 bases clipped from V and 0 bases from J, the junction kept 3 bases outside the gene matches. The source of this sequence is a human donor with COVID-19, enrolled during active disease. The donor label of this sample is uncertain. Sequencing was done on a sample of peripheral blood. V usage is TRBV24-1 and J usage is TRBJ1-1; 7 nucleotides align to TRBD1. CDR3 DNA sequence: TGTGCCACCAGTGATCTGGACAGGTTGAACACTGAAGCTTTCTTT. Encoded protein: CATSDLDRLNTEAFF.